Given below is one T cell receptor (beta chain) in context. The entry originates in a study of cytomegalovirus exposure and HLA in healthy donors. This table comes from immunoSEQ multiplex PCR, and its TCRdb copy is limited to in-frame clones, with some not included. Here the sample spans about 330,000 clones, roughly 85% being singletons. The receptor was isolated from a woman younger than 35 in good health and CMV-seronegative. The sequenced material came from PBMCs.

The CDR3 spells CASSYGLASEAYEQYF. The CDR3 DNA is TGTGCCAGCAGTTACGGCTTGGCTAGCGAGGCCTACGAGCAGTACTTC. The chain has TRBV6-6 and TRBJ2-7; possible D gene TRBD2, 6 bases. The CDR3 loop spans 16 amino acids. V was pared by 2 bases and J by 2 bases, with 16 bases between. Germline lookup yields CDR1 MNHNY and CDR2 SVGAGI (reference sequence).